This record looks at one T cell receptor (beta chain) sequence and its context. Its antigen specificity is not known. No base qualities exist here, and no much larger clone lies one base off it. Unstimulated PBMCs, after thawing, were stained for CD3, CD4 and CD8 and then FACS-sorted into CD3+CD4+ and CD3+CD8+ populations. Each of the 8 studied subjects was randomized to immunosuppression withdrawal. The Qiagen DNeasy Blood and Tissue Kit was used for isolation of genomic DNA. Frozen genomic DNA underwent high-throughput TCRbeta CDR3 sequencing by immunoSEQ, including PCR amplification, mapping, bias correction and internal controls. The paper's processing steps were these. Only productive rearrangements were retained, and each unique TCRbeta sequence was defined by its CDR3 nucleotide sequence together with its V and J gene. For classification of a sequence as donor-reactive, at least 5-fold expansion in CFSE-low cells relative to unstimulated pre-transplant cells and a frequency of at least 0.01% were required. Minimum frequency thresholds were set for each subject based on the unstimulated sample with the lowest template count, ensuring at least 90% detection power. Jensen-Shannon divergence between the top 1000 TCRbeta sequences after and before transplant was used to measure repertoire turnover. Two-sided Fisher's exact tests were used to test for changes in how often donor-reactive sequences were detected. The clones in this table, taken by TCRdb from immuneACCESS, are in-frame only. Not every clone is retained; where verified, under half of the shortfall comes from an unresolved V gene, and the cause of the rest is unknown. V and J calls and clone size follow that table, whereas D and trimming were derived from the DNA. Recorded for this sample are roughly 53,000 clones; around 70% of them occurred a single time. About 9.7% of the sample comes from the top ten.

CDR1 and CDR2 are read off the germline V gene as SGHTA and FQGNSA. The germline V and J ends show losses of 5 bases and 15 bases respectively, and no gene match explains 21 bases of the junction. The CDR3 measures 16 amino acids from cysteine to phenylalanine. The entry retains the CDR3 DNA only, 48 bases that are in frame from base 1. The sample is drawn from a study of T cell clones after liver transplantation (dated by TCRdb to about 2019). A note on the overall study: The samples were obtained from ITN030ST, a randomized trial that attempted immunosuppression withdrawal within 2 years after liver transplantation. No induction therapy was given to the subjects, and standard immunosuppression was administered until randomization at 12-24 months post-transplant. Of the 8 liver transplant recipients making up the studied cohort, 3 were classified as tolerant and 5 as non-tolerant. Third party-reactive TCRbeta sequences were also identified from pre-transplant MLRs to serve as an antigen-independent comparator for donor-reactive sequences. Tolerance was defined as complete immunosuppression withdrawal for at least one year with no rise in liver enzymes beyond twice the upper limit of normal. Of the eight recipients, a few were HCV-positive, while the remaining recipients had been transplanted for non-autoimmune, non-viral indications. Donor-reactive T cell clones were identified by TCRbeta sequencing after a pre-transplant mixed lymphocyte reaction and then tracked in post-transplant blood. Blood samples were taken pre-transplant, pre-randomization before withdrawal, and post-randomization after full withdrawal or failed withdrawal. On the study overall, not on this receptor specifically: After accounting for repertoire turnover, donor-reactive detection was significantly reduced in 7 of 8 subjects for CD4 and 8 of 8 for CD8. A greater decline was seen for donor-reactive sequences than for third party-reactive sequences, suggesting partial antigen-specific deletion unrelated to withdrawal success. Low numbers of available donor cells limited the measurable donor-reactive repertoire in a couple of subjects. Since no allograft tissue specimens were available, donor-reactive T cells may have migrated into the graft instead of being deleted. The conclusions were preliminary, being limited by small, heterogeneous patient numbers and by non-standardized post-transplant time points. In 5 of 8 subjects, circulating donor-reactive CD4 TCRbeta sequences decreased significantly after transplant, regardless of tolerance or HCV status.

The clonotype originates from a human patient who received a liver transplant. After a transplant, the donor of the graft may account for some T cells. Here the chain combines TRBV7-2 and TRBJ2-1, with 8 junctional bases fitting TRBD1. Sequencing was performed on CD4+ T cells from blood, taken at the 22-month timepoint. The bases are TGTGCCAGCAGCGTACCGGGACAGGTGTTTGGGAGCAGTTGGTTCTTC. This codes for CASSVPGQVFGSSWFF.